A single TCR beta chain is shown here with its context. Its antigen is unknown. The sample belongs to a study of cytomegalovirus exposure and HLA in healthy donors. Notes on the study in general: The authors reported that TCR beta sequences could predict HLA-A and HLA-B alleles. These predictions were accurate for most subjects in the first cohort.

A multiplex PCR was run with 60 Vbeta primers and 13 Jbeta primers. Clones were sequenced by immunoSEQ multiplex PCR, and TCRdb holds only the in-frame ones, with some missing. Counted here are about 150,000 clones, 80% to 90% occurring once; the ten biggest clones make up around 2.5%. The CDR3 runs 14 residues. Germline CDR1 and CDR2: MNHEY and SMNVEV (reference sequence). V was clipped by 6 bases and J by 8 bases; unmatched bases: 9. Those who donated were healthy bone marrow donors. The source material was PBMCs. The sequence came from a young man in good health and CMV-seropositive. V usage is TRBV27 and J usage is TRBJ1-4; 7 nucleotides align to TRBD1. The CDR3 reads CASRATGVGEKLFF. The DNA for the CDR3 is TGTGCCAGCAGGGCCACAGGGGTGGGAGAAAAACTGTTTTTT.